This paragraph covers one T cell receptor beta chain sequence. What it recognizes is unknown. TCR alpha and TCR beta cDNA libraries with sample barcodes and UMIs came from 5'RACE using constant-segment primers. TCRdb itself ran the 5' RACE reads through MiXCR, one entry per CDR3 protein. The sample shows approximately 450,000 distinct CDR3 sequences, 18% of them seen only once. This entry comes from a study of T-cell memory formation after mild COVID-19. Study-wide background: TCR clusters were mostly confined to one donor each. Study outcomes and limitations: A second wave expanding day 15 to 37 was CD4+-biased; contracting clones were balanced. Pre-infection memory held some responding clones, suggesting pre-existing cross-reactive T cells responded.

The receptor was derived from an adult woman who had mild COVID-19 (a few samples of this study predate the infection). Cell type and time point are not known. Sequencing was performed on PBMCs or a T cell subset sorted from them (not recorded which).

For the CDR3, the DNA is TGTGCCAGCAGGGGGACAGGCTCTAACACCGGGGAGCTGTTTTTT. This encodes CASRGTGSNTGELFF. The V call is TRBV9, the J call TRBJ2-2; 8 bases are shared with TRBD1. Germline V gene lookup returns CDR1 SGDLS and CDR2 YYNGEE. The ends lost 5 bases at V and 2 bases at J; junction bases unmatched: 5. The CDR3 contains 15 residues.